The TCR beta chain described here comes from a study of T cells expressing NK-cell markers. 5'RACE template switching with UMIs generated TCR beta cDNA. TCRdb re-analyzed the 5' RACE reads; it lists each CDR3 protein once, without DNA. Here the sample table reports some 460,000 distinct CDR3 sequences. Germline CDR1 and CDR2: KGHSH and LQKENI. This CDR3 has 17 residues. General study points: The same clonotypes also predominated in the CD3+CD56-NKG2C+ fraction of several donors.

On this clonotype itself: Its antigen remains unidentified.

V is TRBV18 and J is TRBJ1-2. Sequencing was carried out using blood T cells: a sorted CD56 or NKG2C T cell subset, CD4+ or CD8+ T cells, or bulk PBMC T cells (not recorded which). This clonotype originated in a woman between 45 and 60 years old in good health. CDR3 region: CASSPLGVGETNYGYTF.